This entry is about one T cell receptor (beta chain). Assay: immunoSEQ multiplex PCR; the TCRdb copy retains only in-frame clones and omits some. The sample contains 60,000 to 85,000 clones, roughly 80% of which appear only once. Germline CDR1 reads SGHRS; CDR2 reads YFSETQ. CDR3 length equals 16 residues. The trim removed 0 bases at V and 5 bases at J, leaving 6 bases unmatched. These data are taken from a study of OX40 agonist ivuxolimab in advanced cancers. The starting material was CD4+ or CD8+ T cells sorted from blood, obtained in a trial of the OX40 agonist ivuxolimab. The receptor was isolated from an adult with an advanced solid tumor such as melanoma, head and neck, liver or kidney cancer. The chain has TRBV5-1 and TRBJ2-3, with 10 nucleotides matching TRBD2. DNA for the CDR3: TGCGCCAGCAGCTTGGCGACTAGCGGGTTCGGAGATACGCAGTATTTT. Its translation: CASSLATSGFGDTQYF.